This T cell receptor (beta chain) was found in a study of neurological immune-mediated disorders. V dropped 5 bases and J dropped 5 bases, with 12 bases sitting between them. The CDR3 covers 13 residues. The V gene's germline CDR1 is SEHNR and CDR2 FQNEAQ (reference sequence). Regarding the study as a whole: A possible signature appeared as one related-CDR3 cluster, in which phylogenetic grouping placed the repertoires of 18 of 34 multiple sclerosis patients. Private repertoires in all groups were suggested, as expanded clones shared no CDR3 amino acid sequences across subjects.

This clonotype was counted ten times or more. Its antigen is not known. It was by 5'RACE with 10-nucleotide random UMIs that the cDNA was made. TCRdb passed the 5' RACE reads through MiXCR, listing each CDR3 protein once. The table shows some 76,000 distinct CDR3 sequences, with 3.2% occurring only once. Preparation of the unsorted libraries drew on 2 million PBMCs stored at -80 C. The sequenced sample consisted of PBMCs. The TCR sequence derives from a woman between 45 and 65 years old with multiple sclerosis. The chain links TRBV7-9 to TRBJ1-1; D remains ambiguous. In DNA form, the CDR3 reads TGTGCCAGCAGCCCGGGTAGGTCAACTGAAGCTTTCTTT. Translating gives CASSPGRSTEAFF.